The clone carrying this T cell receptor (beta chain) was seen more than once but under ten times. Its antigen remains unknown. Assembly of TCR beta libraries relied on iRepertoire HTBI primers together with Arm-PCR of CDR3 regions. Original handling: Identification of gene segments yielded approximately 62 TRBV and 13 to 15 TRBJ across samples. Using its own MiXCR run on the multiplex PCR reads, TCRdb lists one record per CDR3 protein. TCRdb assigned the V and J calls; the authors' analysis was not used. Of 400,000 to 500,000 distinct CDR3 sequences detected, 12% to 15% appear once; the ten largest clones hold more than 15%. Time point here: newly diagnosed GD, antithyroid drugs for less than 3 months. From RNA extracted from PBMCs, the TCR library was made. V shed 5 bases, J shed 3 bases, and the junction held 3 bases outside the gene matches. This CDR3 contains 14 residues. CDR1 is MDHEN, CDR2 SYDVKM, per germline.

This sample was included in a study of regulatory T cells in long-lasting Graves disease. Study-wide points: With some 2,700 shared public clonotypes, persistent patients exceeded new patients, who shared over 950.

These data were likewise used in another study, on T cells in Graves' hyperthyroidism and ophthalmopathy. From that study: Stable disease denoted Graves' hyperthyroidism without ophthalmopathy progression within 18 months. With a duration under 2 months, the hyperthyroidism was newly diagnosed in patients aged 18 to 65.

The chain combines TRBV28 with TRBJ2-7; 11 bases align to TRBD2. Specimen: peripheral blood mononuclear cells (PBMCs), collected at new diagnosis, from a patient treated with antithyroid drugs. The clonotype was recovered from a woman in her fifties or sixties with Graves disease. The CDR3 DNA reads TGTGCCAGCAGTATGACTAGCGGGGTCTACGAGCAGTACTTC. This gives the protein CASSMTSGVYEQYF.